This record looks at one T cell receptor beta chain sequence and its context. Method: immunoSEQ multiplex PCR; TCRdb's copy keeps in-frame clones and lacks some. Of roughly 260,000 clones listed, roughly 90% are singletons. This CDR3 contains 14 residues. From germline, CDR1 is SGHDT and CDR2 YYEEEE. V lost 2 bases, J lost 4 bases, and 9 bases lay in between. The data originate from a study of blood T cell repertoires in COVID-19. The overall study: Sites across the United States, Italy and Spain contributed samples from acute and convalescent COVID-19. Nucleic acid was either cDNA or gDNA, and it came from T cells, B-cell-depleted T cells, or PBMCs.

The sequence was obtained from a man aged 55 to 70 who had recovered from COVID-19. This chain links TRBV5-6 with TRBJ1-4; D might be TRBD1 (6 bases). Specimen: peripheral blood. This CDR3 reads CASSFGTSNEKLFF. CDR3 coding DNA: TGTGCCAGCAGCTTCGGGACAAGTAATGAAAAACTGTTTTTT.